A selection of T cell receptor beta chains follows, all from one sample in a study of identical twins. TCRdb itself ran the 5' RACE reads through MiXCR, one entry per CDR3 protein. The repertoire consists of roughly 1.6 million distinct CDR3 sequences, with more than 30% occurring once and the leading ten covering about 0.27%. Sequencing was done on a sample of cord blood. All receptors derive from a newborn girl in good health. CDR3s include the opening cysteine and the closing phenylalanine or tryptophan. Fields, in order: clone size, J gene, D gene, V gene, CDR3 protein, CDR3 DNA. D genes are given only for firm matches. For some rows the clone size is stated as once, few or many, or as a class when expanded; others skip it.

>-|TRBJ2-5|-|TRBV5-1
CASSLLTGETQYF
TGCGCCAGCAGCTTACTGACAGGAGAGACCCAGTACTTC
>few|TRBJ2-1|-|TRBV11-2
CASSLQLGSSYNEQFF
TGTGCCAGCAGCTTACAATTGGGCAGCTCCTACAATGAGCAGTTCTTC
>few|TRBJ1-2|-|TRBV29-1
CSVRGRYYGYTF
TGCAGCGTTAGGGGGAGATACTATGGCTACACCTTC
>-|TRBJ2-7|-|TRBV3-1
CASSPSRPYKQYF
TGTGCCAGCAGCCCATCCAGGCCTTACAAGCAGTACTTC
>-|TRBJ1-1|-|TRBV5-1
CASKMGVLTNTEAFF
TGCGCCAGCAAAATGGGCGTCCTGACGAACACTGAAGCTTTCTTT
>few|TRBJ2-3|-|TRBV3-1
CASSHHLGLPDTQYF
TGTGCCAGCAGCCATCACTTGGGACTGCCAGATACGCAGTATTTT
>-|TRBJ2-7|TRBD1|TRBV11-1
CASSLAATGWGNEQYF
TGTGCCAGCAGCTTAGCCGCGACAGGGTGGGGTAACGAGCAGTACTTC
>few|TRBJ1-5|-|TRBV20-1
CSAREGLGQPQHF
TGCAGTGCTAGGGAGGGGCTTGGACAGCCCCAGCATTTT
>-|TRBJ2-3|TRBD2|TRBV7-2
CASSLSSGRYGDTQYF
TGTGCCAGCAGCTTATCTAGCGGGAGATATGGAGATACGCAGTATTTT
>many|TRBJ2-7|TRBD1|TRBV29-1
CSVGQGSTYEQYF
TGCAGCGTGGGACAGGGGAGTACCTACGAGCAGTACTTC
>-|TRBJ1-2|-|TRBV20-1
CSARRAGGLYGYTF
TGCAGTGCTAGGCGAGCCGGGGGCCTCTATGGCTACACCTTC
>once|TRBJ2-3|TRBD2|TRBV20-1
CSAGGLAVPTDTPYF
TGCAGTGCTGGTGGACTAGCGGTCCCCACAGATACGCCGTATTTT
>few|TRBJ1-1|-|TRBV7-2
CASTPLNGNTEAFF
TGTGCCAGCACGCCCTTAAACGGGAACACTGAAGCTTTCTTT
>-|TRBJ2-1|TRBD2|TRBV4-2
CASSQRTSVSYNEQFF
TGTGCCAGCAGCCAGCGGACTAGCGTCTCCTACAATGAGCAGTTCTTC
>-|TRBJ1-5|-|TRBV20-1
CSARVSAGNQPQHF
TGCAGTGCTAGAGTGAGTGCGGGCAATCAGCCCCAGCATTTT
>-|TRBJ2-7|-|TRBV27
CASSLGSSLEQYF
TGTGCCAGCAGTTTGGGTTCTAGCTTGGAGCAGTACTTC
>many|TRBJ2-3|TRBD2|TRBV25-1
CASTATSGGTDTQYF
TGTGCCAGCACCGCGACTAGCGGAGGCACAGATACGCAGTATTTT
>few|TRBJ2-1|TRBD1|TRBV29-1
CSGGQYNEQFF
TGCAGCGGGGGACAGTACAATGAGCAGTTCTTC
>few|TRBJ2-7|-|TRBV12-3/TRBV12-4
CASTPNRFYEQYF
TGTGCCAGCACTCCTAACAGGTTCTACGAGCAGTACTTC
>-|TRBJ2-7|TRBD2|TRBV27
CASSLTSGRAGSYEQYF
TGTGCCAGCAGTTTAACTAGCGGGAGGGCCGGGTCGTACGAGCAGTACTTC
>few|TRBJ2-3|TRBD2|TRBV20-1
CSARGLGLAGSITDTQYF
TGCAGTGCTAGAGGTCTTGGACTAGCGGGGTCTATCACAGATACGCAGTATTTT
>-|TRBJ2-6|-|TRBV20-1
CSARQWGYVTNVLTF
TGCAGTGCTAGGCAGTGGGGATACGTGACCAACGTCCTGACTTTC
>-|TRBJ2-7|-|TRBV7-9
CASGTRALYEQYF
TGTGCCAGCGGTACGAGGGCCCTCTACGAGCAGTACTTC
>-|TRBJ2-1|-|TRBV5-6
CASSLGQIDREQFF
TGTGCCAGCAGCTTGGGACAGATTGACAGGGAGCAGTTCTTC
>-|TRBJ2-1|TRBD2|TRBV7-2
CASSLAYSRTSGGYEQFF
TGTGCCAGCAGCTTAGCGTATAGTAGGACTAGCGGGGGGTATGAGCAGTTCTTC
>-|TRBJ2-3|-|TRBV20-1
CSPTTPTDTQYF
TGCAGTCCCACGACCCCCACAGATACGCAGTATTTT